Each of the 23 T cell receptor beta chains below was sequenced from the same sample in a study of control samples from healthy donors and cancer patients. Generated by immunoSEQ multiplex PCR, the TCRdb table keeps only in-frame clones and is missing some. In total, the table holds roughly 190,000 clones. Source material: blood. Receptors were obtained from a woman aged 25 to 45 in good health.

V gene TRBV30 combines with J gene TRBJ1-6; perhaps TRBD1 as D (5 bases). The germline V gene has CDR1 GTSNPN and CDR2 SVGIG (reference sequence). V dropped 0 bases and J dropped 6 bases, with 15 bases sitting between them. The CDR3 totals 16 residues. The CDR3 sequence: CAWSVRPGPPNSPLHF. The CDR3 DNA is TGTGCCTGGAGTGTACGCCCAGGGCCCCCTAATTCACCCCTCCACTTT.

J is TRBJ1-2 and V is TRBV18; D may be TRBD1 (5 bases). CDR1 and CDR2 (germline): KGHSH, LQKENI. CDR3 length: 14 residues. Trimming removed 1 base from V and 6 bases from J, with 12 bases in between. The CDR3 loop is CASSPQGAENGYTF. The CDR3 bases are TGTGCCAGCTCACCACAAGGGGCGGAAAATGGCTACACCTTC.

CDR3 sequence: CASSPGTGTSQHF. The DNA of the CDR3 is TGTGCCAGCAGTCCCGGGACAGGGACATCTCAGCATTTT. The chain joins TRBV12-3 or TRBV12-4 to TRBJ1-5, with TRBD1 matching 9 bases. The CDR3 has 13 amino acids. The junction had 9 bases not matched to a gene; V was cut back by 5 bases and J by 13 bases.

Remarks on this clone: One junction end does not reproduce the germline sequence, and a read error may be involved. This sequence joins TRBV28 and TRBJ2-7, with TRBD1 as a possible D gene (6 bases). Looked up from germline, CDR1 is MDHEN and CDR2 is SYDVKM. CDR3 size: 12 residues. The CDR3 spells CASSFSLGQHHF. Written as DNA, the CDR3 is TGTGCCAGCAGTTTTTCTCTTGGACAGCACCACTTC.

In nucleotides, the CDR3 is TGCGCCAGCAGCCAACAGGCGGGGAACACAGATACGCAGTATTTT. Translating it yields CASSQQAGNTDTQYF. The V and J genes are TRBV4-1 and TRBJ2-3; D might be TRBD2 (6 bases). The CDR3 loop spans 15 amino acids. Germline V lookup: CDR1 MGHRA, CDR2 YSYEKL. Trimming cost V 2 bases and J 2 bases, with 11 bases left between them.

This chain connects TRBV12-3 or TRBV12-4 to TRBJ1-1; D is unresolved. Trimming cost V 6 bases and J 5 bases, with 10 bases left between them. The CDR3 runs to 12 residues. CDR3 in DNA: TGTGCCAGCAGGGAGGCATGGACTGAAGCTTTCTTT. Protein product: CASREAWTEAFF.

J is TRBJ1-3 and V is TRBV15; D unresolved. Trimming took 5 bases from V and 0 from J, leaving 8 bases between them. The germline CDR1 and CDR2 sequences are LNHNV and YYDKDF (reference sequence). This CDR3 is 14 amino acids long. Here the CDR3 reads CATSRASSGNTIYF. CDR3 in DNA: TGTGCCACCAGCCGTGCCAGCTCTGGAAACACCATATATTTT.

The chain is built from TRBV12-3 or TRBV12-4 and TRBJ2-1; TRBD2 matches at 8 bases. This CDR3 spans 13 amino acids. V shed 5 bases and J 8 bases; nucleotides not matched to a gene: 5. CDR3 sequence: CASSPTLADEQFF. Written as DNA, the CDR3 is TGTGCCAGCAGTCCTACACTAGCGGATGAGCAGTTCTTC.

J is TRBJ2-1 and V is TRBV10-2; TRBD2 might be the D (5 bases). This CDR3 region has 16 residues. V lost 0 bases, J lost 6 bases, and 15 bases lay in between. CDR1 and CDR2 (germline): WSHSY, SAAADI. The CDR3 nucleotides read TGCGCCAGCAGTGAGTCGCAGGCCCGGAGGTTCAATGAGCAGTTCTTC. It translates to CASSESQARRFNEQFF.

The chain carries TRBV5-6 and TRBJ1-3; possible D gene TRBD1, 5 bases. The CDR3 length is 15 residues. Trimming cost V 2 bases and J 7 bases, with 16 bases left between them. Germline assignment: CDR1 SGHDT and CDR2 YYEEEE. The chain's CDR3 is CASSFRSSGWNTIYF. The CDR3 coding sequence is TGTGCCAGCAGCTTTCGATCATCAGGGTGGAACACCATATATTTT.

The gene calls are TRBV6-5 and TRBJ1-2, with TRBD1 matching 7 bases. The CDR3 extends over 12 amino acids. V was clipped by 8 bases and J by 7 bases; unmatched bases: 7. CDR1 and CDR2 from the germline V gene are MNHEY and SVGAGI. The CDR3 region has the DNA TGTGCCAGCTCCGAGGGGGCGCTTGGCTACACCTTC. Its translation is CASSEGALGYTF.

The V call is TRBV28, the J call TRBJ2-1, with 9 bases fitting TRBD1. Germline V gene sequence: CDR1 MDHEN, CDR2 SYDVKM. Germline trimming cut 11 bases from V and 9 bases from J; bases unmatched to any gene: 11. This CDR3 is built from 13 residues. CDR3 sequence reads: CAAADRGVIEQFF. The CDR3 DNA sequence: TGTGCCGCAGCGGACAGGGGCGTAATTGAGCAGTTCTTC.

The chain links TRBV30 to TRBJ1-6; D might be TRBD1 (6 bases). The CDR3 loop spans 20 amino acids. CDR1 and CDR2 from the germline V gene are GTSNPN and SVGIG (reference sequence). Trimming stripped 0 bases from V and 0 bases from J, with 21 bases between. CDR3 coding DNA: TGTGCCTGGAGTGTACCCCCGGGCTGGGGGCAAGGCTCCTATAATTCACCCCTCCACTTT. It encodes CAWSVPPGWGQGSYNSPLHF.

This chain links TRBV2 with TRBJ2-2; 11 nucleotides agree with TRBD2. The germline gives CDR1 SNHLY, CDR2 FYNNEI. The CDR3 has 15 residues. V gave up 6 bases and J gave up 0 bases; unmatched junction bases: 0. The CDR3 nucleotides are TGTGCCAGCAGGGGACTAGCGGCGAACACCGGGGAGCTGTTTTTT. Translating gives CASRGLAANTGELFF.

The V call is TRBV4-3, the J call TRBJ2-7; D ambiguous. Trimming removed 3 bases from V and 1 base from J, with 10 bases in between. This CDR3 has 14 residues. CDR1 LGHNA and CDR2 YSLEER come from the germline V gene. The CDR3 DNA reads TGCGCCAGCAGCCACACCCCGGGTTCCTACGAGCAGTACTTC. This sequence encodes CASSHTPGSYEQYF.

The chain recombines TRBV25-1 with TRBJ2-1; D gene unclear. V lost 7 bases to trimming and J lost 10 bases, with 11 bases between them. The CDR3 extends over 11 amino acids. The V gene's germline CDR1 is MGHDK and CDR2 SYGVNS. The CDR3 protein is CASTSGYEQFF. CDR3 nucleotide sequence: TGTGCCAGCACTTCGGGTTACGAGCAGTTCTTC.

The chain employs TRBV9 and TRBJ1-2; D is ambiguous. This CDR3 is 13 amino acids long. Germline V gene data show CDR1 as SGDLS and CDR2 as YYNGEE. V shed 6 bases and J shed 6 bases, with 15 bases lying between them. The CDR3 here is CASTRSAGNGYTF. In DNA form, the CDR3 reads TGTGCCAGCACCCGCAGTGCGGGGAATGGCTACACCTTC.

The chain combines TRBV28 with TRBJ2-3; D gene ambiguous. The CDR3 has 13 amino acids. The V and J ends lost 9 bases and 8 bases respectively, with 18 bases between them. Germline V CDR1 and CDR2: MDHEN, SYDVKM. CDR3 residues: CASSGPIFGTQYF. The CDR3 DNA sequence: TGTGCCAGTTCGGGCCCTATTTTCGGTACGCAGTATTTT.

The V call is TRBV28, the J call TRBJ2-1, with D perhaps TRBD1 (5 bases). V lost 5 bases to trimming and J lost 1 base, with 9 bases between them. The CDR3 loop spans 14 amino acids. The germline gives CDR1 MDHEN, CDR2 SYDVKM. The CDR3 is CASSEQVSYNEQFF. Written as DNA, the CDR3 is TGTGCCAGCAGTGAACAGGTATCCTACAATGAGCAGTTCTTC.

The chain's CDR3 is CASSPRLEATGELFF. CDR3 sequence (DNA): TGTGCCAGCAGCCCCCGACTAGAAGCCACCGGGGAGCTGTTTTTT. The chain couples TRBV9 to TRBJ2-2; maybe TRBD2 (6 bases). This CDR3 spans 15 amino acids. V shed 4 bases and J shed 4 bases, with 14 bases lying between them. Germline V gives CDR1 SGDLS, CDR2 YYNGEE. The whole variable domain, remainder taken from reference TRBV9 and TRBJ2-2, is DSGVTQTPKHLITATGQRVTLRCSPRSGDLSVYWYQQSLDQGLQFLIQYYNGEERAKGNILERFSAQQFPDLHSELNLSSLELGDSALYFCASSPRLEATGELFFGEGSRLTVL.

This chain links TRBV5-5 with TRBJ1-2; the D is unclear. The CDR3 has 12 residues. Trimming took off 4 bases at V and 8 bases at J, with 12 bases between the two ends. Germline values: CDR1 SGHKS, CDR2 YYEKEE (reference sequence). The CDR3 reads CASSVGVGGYTF. The CDR3, as DNA: TGTGCCAGCAGCGTTGGGGTGGGCGGCTACACCTTC.

The chain is built from TRBV6-9 and TRBJ2-5; TRBD1 might be the D (7 bases). The CDR3 totals 14 residues. Trimming removed 6 bases at V and 5 bases at J, with 16 bases between. Germline V gene data show CDR1 as MNHGY and CDR2 as SVAAGI. The CDR3 here is CASRSQGTFETQYF. CDR3 sequence (DNA): TGTGCCAGCAGGTCACAGGGGACTTTTGAGACCCAGTACTTC.

The chain links TRBV24-1 to TRBJ1-2, with D perhaps TRBD1 (5 bases). V gave up 9 bases and J gave up 4 bases, with 14 bases separating them. The CDR3 covers 13 residues. Germline V gene data show CDR1 as KGHDR and CDR2 as SFDVKD. The CDR3 is CATAHPGIYGYTF. The CDR3 DNA reads as TGTGCCACCGCCCATCCAGGGATCTATGGCTACACCTTC.